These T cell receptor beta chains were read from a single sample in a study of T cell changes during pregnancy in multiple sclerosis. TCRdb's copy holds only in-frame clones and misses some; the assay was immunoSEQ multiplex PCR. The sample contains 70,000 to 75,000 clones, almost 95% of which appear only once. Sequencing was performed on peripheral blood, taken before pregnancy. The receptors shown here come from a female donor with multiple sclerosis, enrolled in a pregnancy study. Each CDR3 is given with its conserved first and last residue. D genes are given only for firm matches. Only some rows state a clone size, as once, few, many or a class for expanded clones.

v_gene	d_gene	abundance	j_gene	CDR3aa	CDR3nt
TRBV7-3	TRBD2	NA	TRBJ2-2	CASSLSSSGSGTGELFF	TGTGCCAGCAGCTTATCGTCAAGCGGGAGTGGCACCGGGGAGCTGTTTTTT
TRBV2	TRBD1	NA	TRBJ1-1	CASRGGQGVTEAFF	TGTGCCAGCAGGGGGGGACAGGGGGTCACTGAAGCTTTCTTT
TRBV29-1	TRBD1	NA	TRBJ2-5	CSVDRGLEETQYF	TGCAGCGTTGACAGGGGGCTTGAAGAGACCCAGTACTTC
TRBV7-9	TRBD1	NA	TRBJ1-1	CASSHGQVGTEAFF	TGTGCCAGCAGCCACGGACAGGTGGGGACTGAAGCTTTCTTT
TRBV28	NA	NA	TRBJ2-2	CASTLTHTGELFF	TGTGCCAGCACCCTCACTCACACCGGGGAGCTGTTTTTT
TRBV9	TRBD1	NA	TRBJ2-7	CASSVGQGAYEQYF	TGTGCCAGCAGCGTAGGACAGGGGGCCTACGAGCAGTACTTC
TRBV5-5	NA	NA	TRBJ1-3	CASTLYAGSGDTIYF	TGTGCCAGCACCCTTTACGCTGGGTCAGGGGACACCATATATTTT
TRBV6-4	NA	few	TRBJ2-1	CASSDSPTNEQFF	TGTGCCAGCAGTGACTCTCCTACGAATGAGCAGTTCTTC
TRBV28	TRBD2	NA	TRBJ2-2	CASSLSSSGRLNTGELFF	TGTGCCAGCAGTTTATCTTCTAGCGGGAGGTTAAACACCGGGGAGCTGTTTTTT
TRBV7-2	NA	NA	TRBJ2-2	CASSFSGNTGELFF	TGTGCCAGCAGCTTCAGCGGTAACACCGGGGAGCTGTTTTTT
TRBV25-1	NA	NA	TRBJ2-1	CASTLTGSYNEQFF	TGTGCCAGCACCTTGACTGGCTCCTACAATGAGCAGTTCTTC
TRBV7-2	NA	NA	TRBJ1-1	CASSLGGGTEAFF	TGTGCCAGCAGCCTAGGGGGGGGGACTGAAGCTTTCTTT
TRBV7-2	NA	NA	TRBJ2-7	CASSLEAARPLLYEQYF	TGTGCCAGCAGCTTAGAGGCAGCTAGGCCGCTCCTCTACGAGCAGTACTTC
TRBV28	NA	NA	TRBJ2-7	CASSLRGLRYEQYF	TGTGCCAGCAGTTTACGGGGTTTGCGCTACGAGCAGTACTTC
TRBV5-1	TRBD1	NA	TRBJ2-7	CASSSDRGSEQYF	TGCGCCAGCAGTTCAGACAGGGGATCCGAGCAGTACTTC
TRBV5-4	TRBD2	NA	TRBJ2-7	CASSLKREGSYEQYF	TGTGCCAGCAGCTTGAAGCGGGAGGGCTCCTACGAGCAGTACTTC
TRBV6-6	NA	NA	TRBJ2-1	CATRGKTHYNEQFF	TGTGCCACCCGGGGAAAGACCCATTACAATGAGCAGTTCTTC
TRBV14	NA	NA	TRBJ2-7	CASSLHPTYEQYF	TGTGCCAGCAGCTTACACCCAACCTACGAGCAGTACTTC
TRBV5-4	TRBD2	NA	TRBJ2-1	CASSPGLASHDEQFF	TGTGCCAGCAGCCCCGGACTAGCAAGTCACGATGAGCAGTTCTTC
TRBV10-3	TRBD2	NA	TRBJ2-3	CAISDAGGADTQYF	TGTGCCATCAGTGATGCGGGAGGGGCAGATACGCAGTATTTT
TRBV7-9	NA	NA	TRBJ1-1	CASSLSGKMNTEAFF	TGTGCCAGCAGCTTATCAGGAAAAATGAACACTGAAGCTTTCTTT
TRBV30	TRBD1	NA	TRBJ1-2	CAWSARGQGYGYTF	TGTGCCTGGAGTGCAAGGGGACAGGGCTATGGCTACACCTTC
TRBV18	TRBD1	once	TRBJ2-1	CASSPLTGGEGNEQFF	TGTGCCAGCTCACCACTAACAGGGGGCGAGGGCAATGAGCAGTTCTTC
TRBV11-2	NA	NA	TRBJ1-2	CASSLDWGRHYGYTF	TGTGCCAGCAGCTTAGATTGGGGGAGGCACTATGGCTACACCTTC
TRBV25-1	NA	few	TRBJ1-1	CASSETLNTEAFF	TGTGCCAGCAGTGAAACACTGAACACTGAAGCTTTCTTT
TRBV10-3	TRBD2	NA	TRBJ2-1	CAITGGTSGRSEQFF	TGTGCCATCACGGGGGGGACTAGCGGGAGGAGTGAGCAGTTCTTC
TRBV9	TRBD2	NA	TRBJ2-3	CASSPLAGAVYGDTQYF	TGTGCCAGCAGCCCATTAGCGGGAGCCGTGTATGGGGATACGCAGTATTTT
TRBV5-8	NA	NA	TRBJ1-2	CASSFLNRNYGYTF	TGTGCCAGCAGCTTCTTGAACAGGAACTATGGCTACACCTTC
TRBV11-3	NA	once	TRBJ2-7	CASSFGGLSYEQYF	TGTGCCAGCAGCTTCGGGGGGCTCTCCTACGAGCAGTACTTC